Included here is one T cell receptor beta chain sequence, with context. These data originate in a study of T cells in narcolepsy. Using immunoSEQ multiplex PCR, the repertoire was profiled, and TCRdb retains in-frame clones only, with some absent. Of tens of thousands of clones listed, more than 75% are singletons. The clonotype originates from a human donor with narcolepsy. Material for sequencing was CD45RA- memory CD4+ T cells from PBMCs.

Here the CDR3 reads CASKGPQQGQYF. The CDR3 DNA sequence: TGTGCCAGCAAGGGGCCTCAACAGGGGCAGTACTTC. The chain combines TRBV28 with TRBJ2-5, with 7 bases identical to TRBD1. Trimming cost V 7 bases and J 11 bases; bases outside gene matches: 10. The CDR3 loop spans 12 amino acids. Germline assignment: CDR1 MDHEN and CDR2 SYDVKM.